This TCR beta chain was sequenced in a study of CD4 T cells in relation to SARS-CoV-2 and coronaviruses. Study background: PBMCs were cultured with antigen for nine to ten days before TCR beta sequencing.

CD4 enrichment then naive enrichment separated naive from memory CD4+ cells. Fewer than 1.2 x 10^5 naive or memory CD4+ cells were cultured with CEF peptides for approximately 11 days. Notes on the study in general: Samples before the pandemic and after infection were not matched within any donor.

As regards this clone: Its antigen remains unknown.

The data were produced by immunoSEQ multiplex PCR, yet TCRdb's version contains in-frame clones alone and is incomplete. The data hold about 37,000 clones, with about four fifths observed a single time. Trimming cost V 6 bases and J 4 bases, with 12 bases left between them. The germline V gene has CDR1 MDHEN and CDR2 SYDVKM. The CDR3 totals 13 residues. The sample was naive CD4+ T cells from PBMCs, cultured in vitro. Described subset: naive CD4+ T cells isolated by negative enrichment. This chain links TRBV28 with TRBJ1-2; no firm D call. The clonotype originates from an adult with COVID-19. The CDR3 region has the DNA TGTGCCAGCAGCCCCCCCTCACCCTATGGCTACACCTTC. The encoded protein is CASSPPSPYGYTF.